These 3 T cell receptor beta chains came from one sample sequenced in a study of T cells expressing NK-cell markers. TCRdb reprocessed the 5' RACE reads; each CDR3 protein has one entry and no DNA is given. The data include more than 400,000 distinct CDR3 sequences; the top ten clones carry 6% to 8%. Sequenced material: blood T cells: a sorted CD56 or NKG2C T cell subset, CD4+ or CD8+ T cells, or bulk PBMC T cells (not recorded which). Every receptor here comes from a woman aged 18 to 75 in good health.

The chain uses TRBV12-3 or TRBV12-4 and TRBJ1-6; TCRdb proposes TRBD1, but this gene call is untestable without DNA. This CDR3 is built from 18 residues. This CDR3 reads CASSLRARGYSYNSPLHF.

The chain recombines TRBV7-3 with TRBJ1-1; as DNA is missing, the TRBD1 call by TCRdb cannot be tested. The V gene's germline CDR1 is SGHTA and CDR2 FQGTGA. This CDR3 is built from 14 residues. The CDR3 here is CASSATGRGTEAFF.

The V gene is TRBV9, the J gene TRBJ2-2; TCRdb gives TRBD2 as the D gene, but with no DNA this cannot be confirmed. The CDR3 has 16 amino acids. The germline gives CDR1 SGDLS, CDR2 YYNGEE. The CDR3 loop is CASSPLGTSGTGELFF. The full variable domain, its missing parts supplied by reference TRBV9 and TRBJ2-2, is DSGVTQTPKHLITATGQRVTLRCSPRSGDLSVYWYQQSLDQGLQFLIQYYNGEERAKGNILERFSAQQFPDLHSELNLSSLELGDSALYFCASSPLGTSGTGELFFGEGSRLTVL.